One T cell receptor beta chain is described in this entry. As processed by the authors: How many nucleated cells were present was estimated from reference gene primer amplification. Sequenced by immunoSEQ multiplex PCR; TCRdb stores in-frame clones only, minus some. V, J and clone size reflect that table, while D and trimming were determined from the DNA. The sample includes about 170,000 clones, around four fifths of them seen just once. Germline CDR1 reads SGHRS; CDR2 reads YFSETQ. The V gene lost 4 bases and the J gene lost 4 bases, with 14 bases spanning the gap. The CDR3 is 14 residues long. The age range of participants was about 18 to 95 years, with residence in 20 to 25 US areas. All recovered Cohort 3 donors got two negative PCRs, got clearance, or saw symptom resolution. This specimen comes from a study of blood T cell repertoires in COVID-19. As for the study in general: In each case, the material was cDNA or gDNA derived from T cells, B-cell-depleted T cells, or PBMCs.

This sequence joins TRBV5-1 and TRBJ1-1; possible D gene TRBD1, 6 bases. This TCR came from a woman between 45 and 65 years old who had recovered from COVID-19. The source material was PBMCs or T cells enriched from blood (not recorded which). The CDR3 is CASSLYTGTTEAFF. The CDR3 DNA is TGCGCCAGCAGCCTATATACAGGGACCACTGAAGCTTTCTTT. Supplemented by reference TRBV5-1 and TRBJ1-1, the full variable domain reads KAGVTQTPRYLIKTRGQQVTLSCSPISGHRSVSWYQQTPGQGLQFLFEYFSETQRNKGNFPGRFSGRQFSNSRSEMNVSTLELGDSALYLCASSLYTGTTEAFFGQGTRLTVV.